This TCR beta chain was sequenced during a study of T cells in narcolepsy. Sequencing was performed with immunoSEQ multiplex PCR; in TCRdb, only in-frame clones are kept and a portion is missing. The data show fewer than 40,000 clones, with roughly 77% seen just once and approximately 2.2% held by the top ten. Germline V gene data show CDR1 as LNHDA and CDR2 as SQIVND (reference sequence). V was pared by 6 bases and J by 4 bases, with 16 bases between. The CDR3 is 14 amino acids. J is TRBJ2-7 and V is TRBV19; D might be TRBD1 (6 bases). The origin of this receptor is a human donor in good health. Sequenced input: memory (CD45RA-) CD4+ T cells from blood. This chain's CDR3 is CASRADRWDYEQYF. The CDR3, as DNA: TGTGCCAGTAGGGCAGACAGGTGGGATTACGAGCAGTACTTC.